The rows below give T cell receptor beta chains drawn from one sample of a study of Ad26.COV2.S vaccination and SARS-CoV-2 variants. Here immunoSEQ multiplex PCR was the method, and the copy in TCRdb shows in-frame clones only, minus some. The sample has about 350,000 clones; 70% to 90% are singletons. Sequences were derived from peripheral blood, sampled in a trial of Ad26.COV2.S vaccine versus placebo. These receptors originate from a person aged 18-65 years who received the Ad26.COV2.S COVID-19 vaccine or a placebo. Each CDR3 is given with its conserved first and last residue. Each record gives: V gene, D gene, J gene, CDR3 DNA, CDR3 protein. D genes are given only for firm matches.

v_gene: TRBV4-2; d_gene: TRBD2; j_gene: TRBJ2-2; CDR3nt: TGTGCCAGCAGCCAAGAAGCTAAGCGGGGGACCGGGGAGCTGTTTTTT; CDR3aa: CASSQEAKRGTGELFF
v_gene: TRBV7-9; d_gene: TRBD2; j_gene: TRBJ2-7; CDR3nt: TGTGCCAGCAGCTTAGCTGTGGGAGGGAAAGTCGACCACGAGCAGTACTTC; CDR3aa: CASSLAVGGKVDHEQYF
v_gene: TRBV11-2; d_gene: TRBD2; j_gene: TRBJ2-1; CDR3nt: TGTGCCAGCAGCTTAATGGGCCTAGCGGGAGGGCCGCATTACAATGAGCAGTTCTTC; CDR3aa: CASSLMGLAGGPHYNEQFF
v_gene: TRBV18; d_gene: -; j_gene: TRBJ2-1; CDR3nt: TGTGCCAGCTCACCACGCGTCGACTGGTTGTTCTTC; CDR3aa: CASSPRVDWLFF
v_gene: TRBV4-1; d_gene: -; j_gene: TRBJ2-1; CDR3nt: TGCGCCAGCAGCCCCTTTTGGGGGAGGCCTTACAATGAGCAGTTCTTC; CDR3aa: CASSPFWGRPYNEQFF
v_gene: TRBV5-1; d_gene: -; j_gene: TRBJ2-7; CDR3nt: TGCGCCAGCAGGTCGGGGAACGAGCAGTACTTC; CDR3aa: CASRSGNEQYF
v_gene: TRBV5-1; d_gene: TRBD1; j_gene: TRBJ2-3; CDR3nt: TGCGCCAGCAGCTTGTCCGGGACAGGGGGCGCGGGAGATACGCAGTATTTT; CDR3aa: CASSLSGTGGAGDTQYF
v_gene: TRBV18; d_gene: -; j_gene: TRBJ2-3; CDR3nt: TGTGCCAGCTCACCACCGGTGGGAACAGATACGCAGTATTTT; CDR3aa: CASSPPVGTDTQYF
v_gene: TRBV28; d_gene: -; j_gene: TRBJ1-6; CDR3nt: TGTGCCAGCAGTTTCAATTCACCCCTCCACTTT; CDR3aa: CASSFNSPLHF
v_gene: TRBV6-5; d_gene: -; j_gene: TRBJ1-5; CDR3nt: TGTGCCAGCAGTTACTCCGGGGAGGGTAGTCAGCCCCAGCATTTT; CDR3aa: CASSYSGEGSQPQHF
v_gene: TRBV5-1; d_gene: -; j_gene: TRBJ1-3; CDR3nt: TGCGCCAGCACAGGCTCCTCTGGAAACACCATATATTTT; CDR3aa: CASTGSSGNTIYF
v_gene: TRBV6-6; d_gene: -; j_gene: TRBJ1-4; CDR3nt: TGTGCCAGCAGTGGTAATGAAAAACTGTTTTTT; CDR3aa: CASSGNEKLFF
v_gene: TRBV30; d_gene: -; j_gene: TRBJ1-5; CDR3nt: TGTGCCTGGAGTGATCAGGGAGATCAGCCCCAGCATTTT; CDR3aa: CAWSDQGDQPQHF